A selection of T cell receptor beta chains follows, all from one sample in a study of early T cells in non-severe SARS-CoV-2 infection. MiXCR, applied by TCRdb to the 5' RACE reads, yields one record per CDR3 protein. Here the sample spans tens of thousands of distinct CDR3 sequences, about 6.1% being singletons. Specimen: whole blood, collected at baseline. These TCRs come from an adult who was a healthcare worker with PCR-confirmed SARS-CoV-2 infection or an uninfected control (not recorded which). CDR3s include the opening cysteine and the closing phenylalanine or tryptophan. A D gene is named only where the DNA matches it firmly. Size tells how often a clone was seen (once, few, many) or the class of an expanded clone, and some rows leave it out.

>many|TRBJ1-4|TRBV4-3|NA
TGCGCCAGCAGCCGCCTGAGCGGGGGGAATGAAAAACTGTTTTTT
CASSRLSGGNEKLFF
>many|TRBJ2-3|TRBV29-1|TRBD2
TGCAGCGCCCGGGGGTCAGCGGGGGACGCAGATACGCAGTATTTT
CSARGSAGDADTQYF
>few|TRBJ2-7|TRBV7-2|TRBD2
TGTGCCAGCAGCGCAGCGGGGGATATTTCCTACGAGCAGTACTTC
CASSAAGDISYEQYF
>few|TRBJ2-5|TRBV7-7|TRBD1
TGTGCTAGCAGCCAGACAGGGGGTGAAGAGACCCAGTACTTC
CASSQTGGEETQYF
>many|TRBJ1-2|TRBV29-1|NA
TGCAGCGTTAGTCAGGGGAGCCTTAACTATGGCTACACCTTC
CSVSQGSLNYGYTF
>many|TRBJ2-4|TRBV6-5|NA
TGTGCCAGCAGTTACCTACCCCTAGCCAAAAACATTCAGTACTTC
CASSYLPLAKNIQYF
>few|TRBJ2-5|TRBV4-1|NA
TGCGCCAGCAGCCAGGGTTTGGTGTACCAAGAGACCCAGTACTTC
CASSQGLVYQETQYF
>few|TRBJ1-1|TRBV24-1|NA
TGTGCCACCAGTGACTTGATAGAGGGGACTTTTTTT
CATSDLIEGTFF
>few|TRBJ1-4|TRBV4-2|NA
TGTGCCAGCAGCCGTGAACAGGGAGCAACTAATGAAAAACTGTTTTTT
CASSREQGATNEKLFF
>NA|TRBJ1-1|TRBV7-2|NA
TGTGCCAGCAGCCTGGAACAGCTCCAGGTGACTGAAGCTTTCTTT
CASSLEQLQVTEAFF
>few|TRBJ2-7|TRBV6-2/TRBV6-3|NA
TGTGCCAGCAGTTACCCCAGGAGCCCCTACGAGCAGTACTTC
CASSYPRSPYEQYF
>many|TRBJ1-1|TRBV13|NA
TGTGCCAGCAGCTTCCCTTGGCAGGGGCCTGAAGCTTTCTTT
CASSFPWQGPEAFF
>many|TRBJ2-1|TRBV4-3|NA
TGCGCCAGCAGCCAAGGAGAGGGGCCCTACAATGAGCAGTTCTTC
CASSQGEGPYNEQFF
>NA|TRBJ2-3|TRBV6-2/TRBV6-3|NA
TGTGCCAGCAGTTACTCCGAGACACCAGATACGCAGTATTTT
CASSYSETPDTQYF
>few|TRBJ2-5|TRBV12-3/TRBV12-4|NA
TGTGCCAGCAGTTTAGTAACAGGGAGAGAGACCCAGTACTTC
CASSLVTGRETQYF
>few|TRBJ1-5|TRBV5-1|NA
TGCGCCAGCAGCCTGGGGGACACCGACAATCAGCCCCAGCATTTT
CASSLGDTDNQPQHF
>many|TRBJ2-5|TRBV7-2|NA
TGTGCCAGCAGCACCCCGGGGGAGACCCAGTACTTC
CASSTPGETQYF
>many|TRBJ2-5|TRBV6-4|NA
TGTGCCAGCCAGGAGACCCAGTACTTC
CASQETQYF
>many|TRBJ1-4|TRBV4-3|TRBD1
TGCGCCAGCAGCCGAAGAGTGGGACAGATTAATGAAAAACTGTTTTTT
CASSRRVGQINEKLFF
>many|TRBJ2-7|TRBV7-8|TRBD2
TGTAGCAGCGGGACCTGGGGAGGGTCCTACGAGCAGTACTTC
CSSGTWGGSYEQYF
>NA|TRBJ2-7|TRBV7-6|TRBD1
TGTGCCAGCAGCTCCCCCCACGGACAGGGAGGCGAGCAGTACTTC
CASSSPHGQGGEQYF
>few|TRBJ2-7|TRBV20-1|NA
TGCAGTGCACTACCACCCCCACGCGAGCAGTACTTC
CSALPPPREQYF
>many|TRBJ1-2|TRBV29-1|NA
TGCAGCGTTGGGTCCGGAATCTATGGCTACACCTTC
CSVGSGIYGYTF
>many|TRBJ2-5|TRBV18|NA
TGTGCCAGCTCACCACCAGGGGATCGGCAAGAGACCCAGTACTTC
CASSPPGDRQETQYF
>many|TRBJ1-4|TRBV6-5|NA
TGTGCCAGCAGTTACTTGGCAGGGTTTCATACTAATGAAAAACTGTTTTTT
CASSYLAGFHTNEKLFF